Shown below are 28 T cell receptor beta chains from a single sample sequenced in a study of shared clonotypes between healthy human individuals. The table came from immunoSEQ multiplex PCR; TCRdb's copy has only in-frame clones and leaves some out. The top ten hold approximately 0.4% of the sample, which has under 2.5 million clones, 85% to 95% seen once. Material for sequencing was naive CD4+ T cells from PBMCs. Subset reported: CD45RA+ positively selected. Receptors originate from a man between 18 and 29 years old in good health. Some clones in this sample may be carry-over from other donors' samples.

The rearrangement joins TRBV30 to TRBJ2-2, with D uncertain. The germline CDR1 and CDR2 sequences are GTSNPN and SVGIG (reference sequence). CDR3 size: 14 residues. V lost 3 bases, J lost 0 bases, and 8 bases lay in between. As DNA, the CDR3 is TGTGCCTGGAGATGGGTTACGAACACCGGGGAGCTGTTTTTT. Encoded protein: CAWRWVTNTGELFF.

This clone was detected once. The chain recombines TRBV28 with TRBJ1-1; perhaps TRBD1 as D (5 bases). The CDR3 is made up of 15 amino acids. Germline V lookup: CDR1 MDHEN, CDR2 SYDVKM. The ends were cut back, 7 bases at V and 5 bases at J, with 20 bases in the middle. CDR3 nucleotide sequence: TGTGCCAGCAAAACACTCGACAGCCTTAGGACTGAAGCTTTCTTT. Residues: CASKTLDSLRTEAFF.

The chain joins TRBV7-9 to TRBJ2-7; 8 bases match TRBD1. V dropped 2 bases and J dropped 4; count of bases not matched to a gene: 4. This CDR3 contains 14 residues. From germline, CDR1 is SEHNR and CDR2 FQNEAQ (reference sequence). CDR3 protein: CASSLQGALYEQYF. CDR3 in DNA: TGTGCCAGCAGCTTACAGGGGGCATTATACGAGCAGTACTTC. Filled out from reference TRBV7-9 and TRBJ2-7, the complete variable domain reads DTGVSQNPRHKITKRGQNVTFRCDPISEHNRLYWYRQTLGQGPEFLTYFQNEAQLEKSRLLSDRFSAERPKGSFSTLEIQRTEQGDSAMYLCASSLQGALYEQYFGPGTRLTVT.

Turning to this clone: Other DNA variants within this sample encode the same CDR3. CDR3 in DNA: TGTGCCAGCAGTTTATTATCCGGGGGTTCTGGAAACACCATATATTTT. It is translated as CASSLLSGGSGNTIYF. The chain employs TRBV28 and TRBJ1-3, with D perhaps matching TRBD1 (5 bases). CDR3 length: 16 amino acids. In germline, CDR1 is MDHEN, CDR2 SYDVKM. Trimming took off 1 base at V and 1 base at J, with 11 bases between the two ends.

The sample holds one count of this clone. The rearrangement uses TRBV28 and TRBJ2-1; D not resolved. The CDR3 is 17 amino acids. The germline CDR1 and CDR2 sequences are MDHEN and SYDVKM. Trimming removed 6 bases from V and 0 bases from J, with 18 bases in between. The CDR3 spells CASSTSQWRSSYNEQFF. The CDR3, as DNA: TGTGCCAGCAGCACCTCACAATGGCGGAGCTCCTACAATGAGCAGTTCTTC.

V and J are TRBV9 and TRBJ1-2; D gene ambiguous. The V gene's germline CDR1 is SGDLS and CDR2 YYNGEE. CDR3 length: 13 residues. V lost 4 bases and J 4 bases, leaving 11 bases between the germline ends. The chain's CDR3 is CASSSGLLYGYTF. CDR3 sequence (DNA): TGTGCCAGCAGCTCCGGACTTCTCTATGGCTACACCTTC.

The V gene is TRBV18, the J gene TRBJ1-4, with TRBD1 identical over 9 bases. Germline assignment: CDR1 KGHSH and CDR2 LQKENI. V shed 3 bases, J shed 8 bases, and the junction held 7 bases outside the gene matches. This CDR3 is built from 15 residues. The DNA of the CDR3 is TGTGCCAGCTCACCGACGGGACAGGGTTTAGAAAAACTGTTTTTT. It encodes CASSPTGQGLEKLFF.

On this clone: The same CDR3 can be traced to other DNA sequences in this sample. The CDR3 region is CSVGTGRYEQYF. The CDR3 DNA reads as TGCAGCGTGGGGACAGGGAGGTACGAGCAGTACTTC. The V gene is TRBV29-1, the J gene TRBJ2-7; 9 bases fit TRBD1. Germline CDR1 SQVTM, CDR2 ANQGSEA. The CDR3 is 12 residues long. V shed 6 bases, J shed 4 bases, and the junction held 4 bases outside the gene matches.

The V gene is TRBV5-1, the J gene TRBJ2-5, with TRBD2 matching over 10 bases. CDR3 length: 17 residues. Germline V CDR1 and CDR2: SGHRS, YFSETQ. V was clipped by 0 bases and J by 3 bases; unmatched bases: 8. CDR3 bases: TGCGCCAGCAGCTTGGGGCTAGCGGGAGCGGGGGAAGAGACCCAGTACTTC. Protein product: CASSLGLAGAGEETQYF. Using reference TRBV5-1 and TRBJ2-5 for the parts outside the CDR3, the full variable domain is KAGVTQTPRYLIKTRGQQVTLSCSPISGHRSVSWYQQTPGQGLQFLFEYFSETQRNKGNFPGRFSGRQFSNSRSEMNVSTLELGDSALYLCASSLGLAGAGEETQYFGPGTRLLVL.

The chain uses TRBV30 and TRBJ2-6, with 10 bases lining up with TRBD1. CDR1 and CDR2 (germline): GTSNPN, SVGIG (reference sequence). Trimming cost V 8 bases and J 3 bases; bases outside gene matches: 10. The CDR3 runs to 16 residues. The CDR3 DNA sequence: TGTGCCCGAGGAGAGACAGGGGGCGGTGGGGCCAACGTCCTGACTTTC. It encodes CARGETGGGGANVLTF.

V and J are TRBV9 and TRBJ2-1; D uncertain. Trimming shortened V by 4 bases and J by 1 base, and 12 bases separated the two germline ends. Germline values: CDR1 SGDLS, CDR2 YYNGEE. This CDR3 spans 15 amino acids. CDR3 sequence reads: CASSRMALSYNEQFF. As DNA, the CDR3 is TGTGCCAGCAGCAGGATGGCGTTATCCTACAATGAGCAGTTCTTC.

J is TRBJ2-5 and V is TRBV28; 12 nucleotides agree with TRBD2. CDR1 MDHEN and CDR2 SYDVKM come from the germline V gene. The J segment lost 7 bases and the V segment lost 5 bases, leaving 14 bases of the junction unmatched. The CDR3 spans 17 residues. This CDR3 reads CASSIRTSGEGIVTQYF. The CDR3, as DNA: TGTGCCAGCAGTATTAGGACTAGCGGGGAGGGTATAGTGACCCAGTACTTC.

This chain joins TRBV7-9 and TRBJ2-5; D gene ambiguous. CDR1 and CDR2 (germline): SEHNR, FQNEAQ (reference sequence). CDR3 length: 16 amino acids. V gave up 2 bases and J gave up 3 bases, with 16 bases separating them. CDR3 coding DNA: TGTGCCAGCAGCTTATTACGAGGAAGGTGGGAAGAGACCCAGTACTTC. Translating gives CASSLLRGRWEETQYF. The whole variable domain, filled in from reference TRBV7-9 and TRBJ2-5, reads DTGVSQNPRHKITKRGQNVTFRCDPISEHNRLYWYRQTLGQGPEFLTYFQNEAQLEKSRLLSDRFSAERPKGSFSTLEIQRTEQGDSAMYLCASSLLRGRWEETQYFGPGTRLLVL.

The chain couples TRBV10-3 to TRBJ2-1; tentative D call: TRBD2 (6 bases). Trimming shortened V by 10 bases and J by 2 bases, and 24 bases separated the two germline ends. The CDR3 has 17 amino acids. Per the germline V gene, CDR1 is ENHRY and CDR2 is SYGVKD. The chain's CDR3 is CATEGQELSRAYNEQFF. CDR3 in DNA: TGTGCCACGGAGGGGCAGGAGTTGAGCCGGGCCTACAATGAGCAGTTCTTC.

The rearrangement joins TRBV6-1 to TRBJ2-5; the match to TRBD2 covers 9 bases. CDR1 and CDR2 from the germline V gene are MNHNS and SASEGT. This CDR3 is 16 amino acids long. Trimming took 3 bases from V and 4 from J; bases not matched to a gene: 9. DNA for the CDR3: TGTGCCAGCAGTGACCATGGCGGGAGGGCCGGAGAGACCCAGTACTTC. This codes for CASSDHGGRAGETQYF.

The rearrangement joins TRBV19 to TRBJ1-1, with 7 bases matching TRBD1. The CDR3 extends over 15 amino acids. Germline trimming cut 4 bases from V and 0 bases from J; bases unmatched to any gene: 5. The germline gives CDR1 LNHDA, CDR2 SQIVND (reference sequence). The CDR3 nucleotides read TGTGCCAGTAGTAAGGGGGACAGCATGAACACTGAAGCTTTCTTT. It translates to CASSKGDSMNTEAFF.

This sequence joins TRBV19 and TRBJ1-5; tentatively, D is TRBD1 (5 bases). Germline CDR1 reads LNHDA; CDR2 reads SQIVND (reference sequence). V dropped 7 bases and J dropped 11 bases, with 18 bases sitting between them. This CDR3 has 13 residues. As DNA, the CDR3 is TGTGCCAGTAACCCGGGGTTCGGGGGGGCCCAGCATTTT. Translation gives CASNPGFGGAQHF.

J is TRBJ2-4 and V is TRBV10-3, with 11 positions matching TRBD1. The V segment lost 6 bases and the J segment 0 bases; nucleotides outside the gene matches: 1. The CDR3 extends over 15 amino acids. Germline values: CDR1 ENHRY, CDR2 SYGVKD. The CDR3 DNA is TGTGCCATCAGAGGGACAGGGGGAGCCAAAAACATTCAGTACTTC. Its protein product is CAIRGTGGAKNIQYF.

This clone was counted a single time. V usage is TRBV19 and J usage is TRBJ1-4; tentative D call: TRBD1 (5 bases). Germline V gene data show CDR1 as LNHDA and CDR2 as SQIVND (reference sequence). V lost 2 bases and J 5 bases, leaving 12 bases between the germline ends. The length of the CDR3 is 15 residues. CDR3 DNA sequence: TGTGCCAGTAGTATACCGGGACGGAGAAATGAAAAACTGTTTTTT. Protein: CASSIPGRRNEKLFF.

A note on this clone: The sample holds other DNA sequences that translate to the same CDR3. V is TRBV2 and J is TRBJ1-3; D unresolved. Trimming cost V 3 bases and J 0 bases, with 0 bases left between them. CDR3 length equals 12 residues. Germline-derived CDR1 and CDR2 are SNHLY and FYNNEI. The CDR3 spells CASSDSGNTIYF. In nucleotides, the CDR3 is TGTGCCAGCAGTGACTCTGGAAACACCATATATTTT.

On this clone itself: Other DNA sequences within the sample encode an identical CDR3. Here the CDR3 DNA reads TGCGCCAGCAGCTTGGATGGGACAGGGGGCACTGAAGCTTTCTTT. Amino acids: CASSLDGTGGTEAFF. The chain is built from TRBV5-1 and TRBJ1-1; 11 bases match TRBD1. The CDR3 runs to 15 residues. Germline assignment: CDR1 SGHRS and CDR2 YFSETQ. Trimming removed 0 bases from V and 4 bases from J; junction bases left unmatched: 2. The whole variable domain, filled in from reference TRBV5-1 and TRBJ1-1, reads KAGVTQTPRYLIKTRGQQVTLSCSPISGHRSVSWYQQTPGQGLQFLFEYFSETQRNKGNFPGRFSGRQFSNSRSEMNVSTLELGDSALYLCASSLDGTGGTEAFFGQGTRLTVV.

The chain joins TRBV6-1 to TRBJ1-2; D unresolved. V was shortened by 4 bases and J by 4 bases, with 4 bases between the two germline ends. CDR3 length equals 11 residues. CDR1 is MNHNS, CDR2 SASEGT, per germline. This CDR3 is CASSVRYGYTF. CDR3 DNA: TGTGCCAGCAGTGTTCGCTATGGCTACACCTTC.

The chain combines TRBV28 with TRBJ2-7, with D perhaps being TRBD1 or TRBD2 (5 bases each). The CDR3 totals 14 residues. Per germline, CDR1 MDHEN and CDR2 SYDVKM. Between the trimmed V and J ends, which lost 2 bases and 8 bases, there was a span of 16 bases. In DNA, the CDR3 is TGTGCCAGCAGTTTAGCAGGGAGTTCATCGAAGCAGTACTTC. Its translation is CASSLAGSSSKQYF.

This clone was counted between two and nine times. J is TRBJ1-5 and V is TRBV2, with D unresolved. V shed 6 bases and J shed 7 bases, with 13 bases lying between them. The CDR3 covers 13 residues. CDR1 SNHLY and CDR2 FYNNEI come from the germline V gene. The CDR3 coding sequence is TGTGCCAGCAGAGGTTTTAGTGGGCAGCCCCAGCATTTT. Protein: CASRGFSGQPQHF.

The chain couples TRBV28 to TRBJ2-7; 10 bases align to TRBD1. CDR1 is MDHEN and CDR2 is SYDVKM in the germline V gene. This CDR3 is built from 15 residues. With V trimmed by 2 bases and J by 3 bases, 4 bases remained unmatched. The CDR3 region is CASSLRTGGYYEQYF. Written as DNA, the CDR3 is TGTGCCAGCAGTTTACGGACAGGGGGTTACTACGAGCAGTACTTC.

The genes are TRBV15 and TRBJ2-5, with D tentatively TRBD1 (6 bases). The V end was cut by 6 bases, the J end by 5 bases, with 10 bases between. This CDR3 comprises 12 residues. CDR1 and CDR2 (germline): LNHNV, YYDKDF (reference sequence). CDR3 protein: CATRGAGETQYF. The CDR3 nucleotides read TGTGCCACCAGGGGGGCAGGGGAGACCCAGTACTTC.

The V call is TRBV6-5, the J call TRBJ1-2, with D uncertain. The germline V gene has CDR1 MNHEY and CDR2 SVGAGI. V lost 6 bases, J lost 7 bases, and 21 bases lay in between. CDR3 length: 15 residues. The CDR3, as DNA: TGTGCCAGCAGGAGATCGTTCCGGGAGACGGCTGGCTACACCTTC. Its translation is CASRRSFRETAGYTF.

The chain joins TRBV4-1 to TRBJ2-2, with 10 bases identical to TRBD2. The V gene's germline CDR1 is MGHRA and CDR2 YSYEKL. V was clipped by 3 bases and J by 6 bases; unmatched bases: 16. The CDR3 is 19 residues long. The CDR3, as DNA: TGCGCCAGCAGCCAGTGGAGCGGGAGGGCCTTAAAAATCGCCGGGGAGCTGTTTTTT. It yields the protein CASSQWSGRALKIAGELFF.